The rows below give T cell receptor beta chains drawn from one sample of a study of technical replicates of blood from a few donors. Clones were read by immunoSEQ multiplex PCR, and TCRdb kept only the in-frame ones, dropping some. The repertoire includes some 76,000 clones, around 94% of them detected once, and 0.3% to 0.45% sits in the top ten. The specimen was T cells isolated from PBMCs. Receptor source: a human donor in good health. The CDR3 runs from the conserved cysteine through the conserved F or W. A D gene is named only where the DNA matches it firmly. Only some rows state a clone size, as once, few, many or a class for expanded clones.

abundance	v_gene	d_gene	j_gene	CDR3nt	CDR3aa
-	TRBV10-1	-	TRBJ2-1	TGCGCCAGCAGTGAGTCCCCTCAGGGGATCAGCAATGAGCAGTTCTTC	CASSESPQGISNEQFF
-	TRBV18	-	TRBJ2-7	TGTGCCAGCTCACCTCCAGGGGACTACGAGCAGTACTTC	CASSPPGDYEQYF
once	TRBV7-2	-	TRBJ1-1	TGTGCCAGCGCTAACCTAGGGAGCTATGAAGCTTTCTTT	CASANLGSYEAFF
-	TRBV14	TRBD2	TRBJ2-5	TGTGCCAGCAGCCAAGAGGCGGGAGCGGTGTGGAAGACCCAGTACTTC	CASSQEAGAVWKTQYF
-	TRBV13	-	TRBJ1-3	TGTGCCAGCAGCTTAGGAGAAGGGGGAGCCTCTGGAAACACCATATATTTT	CASSLGEGGASGNTIYF
-	TRBV9	-	TRBJ1-3	TGTGCCAGCAGCGTAGGGTACAGGTCTGGAAACACCATATATTTT	CASSVGYRSGNTIYF
-	TRBV7-3	-	TRBJ1-1	TGTGCCAGCAGCCTCGGGGGGGACGAAGCTTTCTTT	CASSLGGDEAFF
-	TRBV2	-	TRBJ2-1	TGTGCCAGCAAGGTCACGTTGGACACGGTTGACAATGAGCAGTTCTTC	CASKVTLDTVDNEQFF
-	TRBV7-9	TRBD1	TRBJ2-5	TGTGCCAGCAGCTTACGTGGACAGGGCACGCCCCAGTACTTC	CASSLRGQGTPQYF
-	TRBV6-6	-	TRBJ2-3	TGTGCCAGCAGCCTTCTAGCGAGCACAGATACGCAGTATTTT	CASSLLASTDTQYF
-	TRBV4-3	-	TRBJ2-2	TGCGCCAGCAGCCAAGAGATTTTTGGCGACATTTCGAACACCGGGGAGCTGTTTTTT	CASSQEIFGDISNTGELFF
-	TRBV30	-	TRBJ2-3	TGTGCCTGGACCGGTACTAAGGCCCGCTTCTCTAGCACAGATACGCAGTATTTT	CAWTGTKARFSSTDTQYF
-	TRBV10-2	-	TRBJ1-4	TGCGCCAGCAGTGAGTCGACTTCAGATGAAAAACTGTTTTTT	CASSESTSDEKLFF
once	TRBV5-4	TRBD1	TRBJ1-5	TGTGCCAGCAGCCGGGGACAGGGTCAGCCCCAGCATTTT	CASSRGQGQPQHF
-	TRBV5-8	-	TRBJ2-7	TGTGCCAGCAGCCATCTCCGGGGACAAACCTACGAGCAGTACTTC	CASSHLRGQTYEQYF
-	TRBV2	TRBD1	TRBJ2-5	TGTGCCAGCAGTAACAGGGGTTTTCAAGAGACCCAGTACTTC	CASSNRGFQETQYF
-	TRBV7-2	TRBD2	TRBJ2-1	TGTGCCAGCAGCTTACCAGGACTAGCGGGAGCCTACAATGAGCAGTTCTTC	CASSLPGLAGAYNEQFF
-	TRBV23-1	-	TRBJ2-7	TGCGCCAGCAGTCAATCTAACAACTCCTACGAGCAGTACTTC	CASSQSNNSYEQYF
-	TRBV27	-	TRBJ2-7	TGTGCCAGCAGTTCGACTAGGGGCTACGAGCAGTACTTC	CASSSTRGYEQYF
once	TRBV6-5	-	TRBJ2-2	TGTGCCACCGGAGGGGAAACCGGGGAGCTGTTTTTT	CATGGETGELFF
-	TRBV4-2	-	TRBJ2-2	TGTGCCAGCAGCCAAGTTGCGGGATCTCGGGCCGGGGAGCTGTTTTTT	CASSQVAGSRAGELFF
-	TRBV7-7	-	TRBJ2-7	TGTGCCAGCAGCTTTCGGACAGACTACGAGCAGTACTTC	CASSFRTDYEQYF
-	TRBV6-1	TRBD1	TRBJ2-3	TGTGCCAGCAGTGAACTACAGGGGTTTTCAGATACGCAGTATTTT	CASSELQGFSDTQYF
-	TRBV2	-	TRBJ2-1	TGTGCCAGCAGTGATCAGGGGACTACCTACAATGAGCAGTTCTTC	CASSDQGTTYNEQFF
-	TRBV18	-	TRBJ2-2	TGTGCCAGCTCGCCGAGAGAGGAGCTGTTTTTT	CASSPREELFF
-	TRBV9	TRBD2	TRBJ2-3	TGTGCCAGCAGCTCCTCGGGAGGGACAGATACGCAGTATTTT	CASSSSGGTDTQYF